Presented here are 18 T cell receptor beta chains from one specimen sequenced in a study of shared clonotypes between healthy human individuals. Using immunoSEQ multiplex PCR, the repertoire was profiled, and TCRdb retains in-frame clones only, with some absent. The sample has 2,500,000 or so clones, 93% seen once. The sequenced sample consisted of naive CD4+ T cells from PBMCs. Subset noted: CD45RA+ positively selected. Receptors originate from a man younger than 30 in good health. Some clones in this sample may be carry-over from other donors' samples.

The chain employs TRBV6-1 and TRBJ1-2, with D unclear. This CDR3 has 14 amino acids. Germline V gene sequence: CDR1 MNHNS, CDR2 SASEGT. Trimming cost V 6 bases and J 8 bases, with 19 bases left between them. The CDR3 DNA reads TGTGCCAGCAGGCGGGGTCCTCAAAGCTTGGGCTACACCTTC. Protein: CASRRGPQSLGYTF.

CDR3 nucleotides: TGTGCCAGCAGCCCGGGGCCCAGCTCTGGGGCCAACGTCCTGACTTTC. Translation: CASSPGPSSGANVLTF. The chain employs TRBV5-4 and TRBJ2-6; possibly TRBD1 or TRBD2 for D (5 bases each). This CDR3 has 16 residues. CDR1 SGHNT and CDR2 YYREEE come from the germline V gene (reference sequence). V lost 4 bases to trimming and J lost 0 bases, with 11 bases between them.

CDR3 bases: TGTGCCAGCAGTTCCAGACAGGGCCATCAGCCCCAGCATTTT. It yields the protein CASSSRQGHQPQHF. The V gene is TRBV27, the J gene TRBJ1-5; TRBD1 matches 7 bases. CDR3 length: 14 amino acids. Per germline, CDR1 MNHEY and CDR2 SMNVEV (reference sequence). The J segment lost 5 bases and the V segment lost 4 bases, leaving 5 bases of the junction unmatched.

The V and J genes are TRBV10-1 and TRBJ1-1, with TRBD1 identical over 8 bases. CDR1 is WNHNN and CDR2 is SYGVQD in the germline V gene (reference sequence). V lost 4 bases to trimming and J lost 4 bases; unmatched junction nucleotides: 8. The CDR3 has 15 amino acids. CDR3 loop: CASSVDRERGTEAFF. In nucleotides, the CDR3 is TGCGCCAGCAGTGTGGACAGGGAGAGAGGCACTGAAGCTTTCTTT.

A note on this clone: A junction end diverges from the germline sequence, so it may reflect a read error. The chain recombines TRBV6-1 with TRBJ1-4, with TRBD1 matching over 9 bases. The germline V gene has CDR1 MNHNS and CDR2 SASEGT. This CDR3 has 15 residues. The DNA of the CDR3 is TGTGCCAGCAGTCAAGCTTTCGGACAGGGGGAAAAACTGTTTTTT. Its protein product is CASSQAFGQGEKLFF.

The rearrangement links TRBV7-2 to TRBJ2-1, with no clear D. The CDR3 has 16 amino acids. Between the trimmed V and J ends, which lost 1 base and 1 base, there was a span of 11 bases. Germline V gene data show CDR1 as SGHTA and CDR2 as FQGNSA. The CDR3 coding sequence is TGTGCCAGCAGCTTAGGACGGGTGGCGTCCTACAATGAGCAGTTCTTC. Protein sequence: CASSLGRVASYNEQFF.

The V and J genes are TRBV10-3 and TRBJ2-5; 16 nucleotides match TRBD2. Germline CDR1 and CDR2: ENHRY and SYGVKD. The CDR3 loop spans 18 amino acids. The junction had 7 bases not matched to a gene; V was cut back by 6 bases and J by 0 bases. The CDR3 coding sequence is TGTGCCATCAGCCCAGGGACTAGCGGGAGGGGGAACCAAGAGACCCAGTACTTC. Its protein product is CAISPGTSGRGNQETQYF.

This clone has just one count. The chain links TRBV6-6 to TRBJ1-2, with TRBD1 matching 9 bases. Germline V gene sequence: CDR1 MNHNY, CDR2 SVGAGI (reference sequence). This CDR3 region has 16 residues. The junction had 15 bases not matched to a gene; V was cut back by 5 bases and J by 8 bases. The CDR3 DNA reads TGTGCCAGCAGTGGAACGGGACAGGGCAGGCCCTCGGGCTACACCTTC. Its protein product is CASSGTGQGRPSGYTF.

The rearrangement uses TRBV28 and TRBJ1-5; D is undetermined. The germline V and J ends were trimmed by 8 bases and 0 bases, with 11 bases remaining between them. The germline V gene encodes CDR1 MDHEN and CDR2 SYDVKM. The CDR3 is 14 residues long. CDR3 in DNA: TGTGCCAGCTCTCGAGTATATAGCAATCAGCCCCAGCATTTT. It codes for CASSRVYSNQPQHF.

The V and J genes are TRBV11-2 and TRBJ2-1, with 16 bases identical to TRBD2. J was trimmed by 0 bases and V by 5 bases; bases with no gene match: 4. This CDR3 region has 18 residues. The germline V gene encodes CDR1 SGHAT and CDR2 FQNNGV. The CDR3 loop is CASSPGLAGGGSYNEQFF. Here the CDR3 DNA reads TGTGCCAGCAGCCCGGGACTAGCGGGAGGGGGCTCCTACAATGAGCAGTTCTTC.

This clone is a singleton in its sample. V gene TRBV30 combines with J gene TRBJ2-5; 7 positions match TRBD1. The CDR3 covers 12 residues. Trimming took 2 bases from V and 4 from J; bases not matched to a gene: 1. Germline CDR1 is GTSNPN and CDR2 is SVGIG (reference sequence). CDR3 coding DNA: TGTGCCTGGAGTAGGGGGCTAGAGACCCAGTACTTC. Translated, it gives CAWSRGLETQYF.

The chain links TRBV27 to TRBJ1-1; D is perhaps TRBD1 (6 bases). The CDR3 sequence is 13 residues long. V gave up 5 bases and J gave up 4 bases, with 11 bases separating them. Germline V gives CDR1 MNHEY, CDR2 SMNVEV (reference sequence). CDR3 in amino acids: CASSQQGLTEAFF. DNA of the CDR3: TGTGCCAGCAGTCAACAGGGCCTCACTGAAGCTTTCTTT.

This chain connects TRBV28 to TRBJ1-3; no clear D. CDR3 length equals 14 residues. Trimming left V 7 bases short and J 4 bases short, with 14 bases between. From germline, CDR1 is MDHEN and CDR2 SYDVKM. CDR3 sequence reads: CASISPGSGNTIYF. CDR3 bases: TGTGCCAGCATATCCCCGGGTTCAGGAAACACCATATATTTT.

V usage is TRBV27 and J usage is TRBJ2-3; TRBD2 aligns across 8 bases. The CDR3 totals 15 residues. CDR1 is MNHEY, CDR2 SMNVEV, per germline (reference sequence). J was trimmed by 4 bases and V by 6 bases; bases with no gene match: 9. The CDR3 reads CASRFSGAGADTQYF. CDR3 coding DNA: TGTGCCAGCAGATTTAGCGGGGCAGGCGCAGATACGCAGTATTTT.

The V and J genes are TRBV5-4 and TRBJ1-3, with TRBD1 matching 8 bases. CDR3 length: 14 residues. V dropped 4 bases and J dropped 8; count of bases not matched to a gene: 8. Germline lookup yields CDR1 SGHNT and CDR2 YYREEE (reference sequence). The CDR3 nucleotides read TGTGCCAGCAGCCGGACAGGGATAACGGACACCATATATTTT. Its translation is CASSRTGITDTIYF.

The CDR3: CASSFRDARREKLFF. The CDR3 bases are TGTGCCAGCAGTTTCCGGGACGCCAGGCGTGAAAAACTGTTTTTT. The chain links TRBV28 to TRBJ1-4; D perhaps matches TRBD1 (5 bases). The CDR3 runs 15 residues. V lost 3 bases and J lost 7, with 15 bases in between. Germline CDR1 MDHEN, CDR2 SYDVKM.

The rearrangement uses TRBV4-2 and TRBJ1-2; D gene ambiguous. The CDR3 is 14 amino acids. With 2 bases removed from V and 7 bases from J, the gap between germline ends came to 14 bases. The germline CDR1 and CDR2 sequences are LGHNA and YNFKEQ. DNA of the CDR3: TGTGCCAGCAGCCAATCAACGGGTGCGGGTGGCTACACCTTC. It specifies CASSQSTGAGGYTF.

The V gene is TRBV18, the J gene TRBJ1-5; 10 positions agree with TRBD1. The trim removed 2 bases at V and 6 bases at J, leaving 7 bases unmatched. CDR3 length: 16 residues. Germline V gene data show CDR1 as KGHSH and CDR2 as LQKENI. CDR3 nucleotides: TGTGCCAGCTCACCAAAAGGGACAGGGGTGATTCAGCCCCAGCATTTT. Translating it yields CASSPKGTGVIQPQHF.